Listed here are 24 T cell receptor beta chains from one sample, sequenced in a study of Ad26.COV2.S vaccination and SARS-CoV-2 variants. The treatment denotes: around 19 received Ad26.COV2.S at low or high dose, single or two shots; about 5 received placebo; per-sample allocation not given. Vaccine and placebo recipients were sampled on day 63 after the first injection. The table came from immunoSEQ multiplex PCR; TCRdb's copy has only in-frame clones and leaves some out. The data hold more than 400,000 clones, with about 90% observed a single time. Material: peripheral blood, obtained in a trial of Ad26.COV2.S vaccine versus placebo. These TCRs come from a person aged 18-60 years who received the Ad26.COV2.S COVID-19 vaccine or a placebo.

This clone was seen a handful of times. The chain uses TRBV3-1 (or the pseudogene TRBV3-2) and TRBJ1-4, with 10 bases matching TRBD1. V lost 3 bases and J lost 7; bases outside the gene matches: 8. Germline assignment: CDR1 LGHDT and CDR2 YNNKEL (reference sequence). CDR3 length: 16 amino acids. The CDR3 sequence is CASSHRDRGRGEKLFF. In DNA, the CDR3 is TGTGCCAGCAGCCACCGCGACAGGGGGCGGGGTGAAAAACTGTTTTTT.

This clone was detected only once. V gene TRBV7-8 combines with J gene TRBJ2-1; D is perhaps TRBD1 (6 bases). V was pared by 2 bases and J by 2 bases, with 10 bases between. CDR1 and CDR2 from the germline V gene are SGHVS and FQNEAQ. This CDR3 comprises 15 residues. The CDR3 region is CASSLRGITYNEQFF. CDR3 in DNA: TGTGCCAGCAGCTTAAGGGGGATTACCTACAATGAGCAGTTCTTC.

This chain joins TRBV27 and TRBJ1-5; D unclear. The V and J ends lost 6 bases and 1 base respectively, with 16 bases between them. Germline CDR1 MNHEY, CDR2 SMNVEV (reference sequence). The CDR3 has 16 amino acids. CDR3 DNA sequence: TGTGCCAGCAGCATCTCCAAAGGCGTCAGCAATCAGCCCCAGCATTTT. Its translation is CASSISKGVSNQPQHF.

This clone was detected once. The chain employs TRBV9 and TRBJ1-2; D is perhaps TRBD1 (5 bases). The CDR3 consists of 15 residues. Germline V gene sequence: CDR1 SGDLS, CDR2 YYNGEE. With 3 bases removed from V and 8 bases from J, the gap between germline ends came to 20 bases. The chain's CDR3 is CASSAGELPLFGYTF. The CDR3 nucleotides read TGTGCCAGCAGCGCGGGGGAGCTACCTCTATTCGGCTACACCTTC. Complete variable domain (other parts from reference TRBV9 and TRBJ1-2): DSGVTQTPKHLITATGQRVTLRCSPRSGDLSVYWYQQSLDQGLQFLIQYYNGEERAKGNILERFSAQQFPDLHSELNLSSLELGDSALYFCASSAGELPLFGYTFGSGTRLTVV.

The chain has TRBV6-1 and TRBJ1-5, with 7 bases matching TRBD1. CDR3 length: 16 residues. CDR1 and CDR2 (germline): MNHNS, SASEGT. Germline trimming cut 1 base from V and 2 bases from J; bases unmatched to any gene: 5. The CDR3 nucleotides are TGTGCCAGCAGTGAAGTTGAGGGGGCGGGCAATCAGCCCCAGCATTTT. Its protein is CASSEVEGAGNQPQHF.

The chain joins TRBV30 to TRBJ2-7; perhaps TRBD1 as D (7 bases). The CDR3 is 15 residues long. The germline V gene has CDR1 GTSNPN and CDR2 SVGIG (reference sequence). Deletions cut 1 base from V and 4 bases from J, with 17 bases between. CDR3 nucleotide sequence: TGTGCCTGGAGTGCAGGGGGTGGCGGGACTTACGAGCAGTACTTC. Translating it yields CAWSAGGGGTYEQYF. Drawing the rest from reference TRBV30 and TRBJ2-7, the complete variable domain is SQTIHQWPATLVQPVGSPLSLECTVEGTSNPNLYWYRQAAGRGLQLLFYSVGIGQISSEVPQNLSASRPQDRQFILSSKKLLLSDSGFYLCAWSAGGGGTYEQYFGPGTRLTVT.

The chain employs TRBV6-2 or TRBV6-3 and TRBJ1-1; tentatively, D is TRBD1 (6 bases). Trimming pared 2 bases from V and 1 base from J, leaving 11 bases between. CDR3 size: 15 residues. CDR1 and CDR2 (germline): MNHEY, SVGEGT. In DNA, the CDR3 is TGTGCCAGCAGTTACCCGCAGACAGGGAACACTGAAGCTTTCTTT. Translated: CASSYPQTGNTEAFF.

This CDR3 reads CASSFQAGTDTQYF. CDR3 DNA: TGTGCCAGCAGCTTCCAAGCGGGGACTGATACGCAGTATTTT. The V and J genes are TRBV7-2 and TRBJ2-3, with 7 bases lining up with TRBD2. Trimming cost V 3 bases and J 6 bases; bases outside gene matches: 6. The CDR3 runs to 14 residues. The germline gives CDR1 SGHTA, CDR2 FQGNSA.

The CDR3 sequence is CASSFGVEATNEKLFF. CDR3 nucleotides: TGTGCCAGCAGCTTCGGGGTGGAGGCAACTAATGAAAAACTGTTTTTT. The rearrangement links TRBV13 to TRBJ1-4; D gene unclear. The CDR3 is made up of 16 amino acids. Germline CDR1 and CDR2: PRHDT and FYEKMQ (reference sequence). V was trimmed by 3 bases and J by 0 bases, leaving 11 bases between them.

This clone has more than one count but fewer than ten. The chain joins TRBV7-8 to TRBJ2-2; no definite D call. The V gene's germline CDR1 is SGHVS and CDR2 FQNEAQ. This CDR3 comprises 14 residues. With 1 base removed from V and 4 bases from J, the gap between germline ends came to 7 bases. The CDR3 loop is CASSLVSATGELFF. The CDR3, as DNA: TGTGCCAGCAGCTTAGTATCTGCCACCGGGGAGCTGTTTTTT.

The chain joins TRBV5-4 to TRBJ2-7, with D uncertain. CDR1 and CDR2 (germline): SGHNT, YYREEE (reference sequence). This CDR3 region has 16 residues. V dropped 0 bases and J dropped 4 bases, with 17 bases sitting between them. CDR3 loop: CASSLGGTRREYEQYF. The CDR3 DNA is TGTGCCAGCAGCTTGGGTGGTACCAGACGAGAGTACGAGCAGTACTTC.

The gene calls are TRBV7-9 and TRBJ1-3; no firm D call. Trimming left V 6 bases short and J 0 bases short, with 15 bases between. Germline V gene sequence: CDR1 SEHNR, CDR2 FQNEAQ (reference sequence). This CDR3 contains 16 residues. CDR3 in amino acids: CASRPTDTYSGNTIYF. The CDR3 region has the DNA TGTGCCAGCAGGCCTACGGATACGTACTCTGGAAACACCATATATTTT.

This chain connects TRBV7-2 to TRBJ1-5; D gene uncertain. The CDR3 sequence is 12 residues long. The germline V gene has CDR1 SGHTA and CDR2 FQGNSA. V lost 5 bases to trimming and J lost 8 bases, with 10 bases between them. The DNA for the CDR3 is TGTGCCAGCAGCCAAGGTGGGGAGCCCCAGCATTTT. This sequence encodes CASSQGGEPQHF. Full variable domain (rest looked up from reference TRBV7-2 and TRBJ1-5): GAGVSQSPSNKVTEKGKDVELRCDPISGHTALYWYRQSLGQGLEFLIYFQGNSAPDKSGLPSDRFSAERTGGSVSTLTIQRTQQEDSAVYLCASSQGGEPQHFGDGTRLSIL.

The chain has TRBV3-1 (or the pseudogene TRBV3-2) and TRBJ2-7; D is unclear. Germline CDR1 LGHDT, CDR2 YNNKEL (reference sequence). The ends were cut back, 0 bases at V and 9 bases at J, with 9 bases in the middle. CDR3 size: 12 residues. Written as DNA, the CDR3 is TGTGCCAGCAGCCAAGAGGAGAGAGGGCAGTACTTC. Translation gives CASSQEERGQYF.

The genes are TRBV18 and TRBJ2-7; D not resolved. The CDR3 runs 15 residues. V was cut by 6 bases and J by 0 bases, with 15 bases left in between. Per germline, CDR1 KGHSH and CDR2 LQKENI. Here the CDR3 DNA reads TGTGCCAGCTCCACTATACCCGAGAGCTCCTACGAGCAGTACTTC. This sequence encodes CASSTIPESSYEQYF.

The chain is built from TRBV7-2 and TRBJ2-3; tentatively, D is TRBD2 (6 bases). The germline CDR1 and CDR2 sequences are SGHTA and FQGNSA. The V and J ends lost 6 bases and 2 bases respectively, with 15 bases between them. This CDR3 contains 15 residues. The CDR3 here is CASSPLGGITDTQYF. For the CDR3, the DNA is TGTGCCAGCAGTCCGTTGGGGGGAATCACAGATACGCAGTATTTT.

This clone was seen a single time. The chain couples TRBV18 to TRBJ2-5, with D perhaps TRBD1 (6 bases). CDR1 is KGHSH and CDR2 is LQKENI in the germline V gene. Trimming left V 6 bases short and J 2 bases short, with 16 bases between. This CDR3 is 15 amino acids long. The CDR3 region has the DNA TGTGCCAGCTCCCCCTACCTGGACAGACAAGAGACCCAGTACTTC. This gives the protein CASSPYLDRQETQYF. The complete variable domain, with remaining parts taken from reference TRBV18 and TRBJ2-5, reads NAGVMQNPRHLVRRRGQEARLRCSPMKGHSHVYWYRQLPEEGLKFMVYLQKENIIDESGMPKERFSAEFPKEGPSILRIQQVVRGDSAAYFCASSPYLDRQETQYFGPGTRLLVL.

The chain recombines TRBV12-2 with TRBJ2-7; the table's D call, TRBD1, was not checked against the DNA. TRBV12-2 is labeled a pseudogene. The CDR3 is 14 residues long. The DNA for the CDR3 is TGTGCAAGTCGCTTAGTGGGCAGCCCCTACGAGCAGTACTTC. It specifies CASRLVGSPYEQYF.

The rearrangement links TRBV3-1 (or the pseudogene TRBV3-2) to TRBJ2-1; TRBD2 matches 9 bases. The CDR3 sequence is 16 residues long. V lost 2 bases, J lost 7 bases, and 9 bases stayed unmatched. Looked up from germline, CDR1 is LGHDT and CDR2 is YNNKEL (reference sequence). Here the CDR3 DNA reads TGTGCCAGCAGCCAATTGGGGACTAGCATAATGAATGAGCAGTTCTTC. This codes for CASSQLGTSIMNEQFF.

The CDR3 coding sequence is TGTGCCAGCAGTGCCCGGGACAGGGTCATCAAGTCACCCCTCCACTTT. Its protein is CASSARDRVIKSPLHF. This sequence joins TRBV6-1 and TRBJ1-6, with TRBD1 identical over 9 bases. CDR3 length: 16 residues. V dropped 4 bases and J dropped 10; count of bases not matched to a gene: 11. Germline V gene lookup returns CDR1 MNHNS and CDR2 SASEGT.

The chain joins TRBV7-8 to TRBJ2-1; D is uncertain. This CDR3 is built from 15 residues. The germline gives CDR1 SGHVS, CDR2 FQNEAQ. V dropped 5 bases and J dropped 10 bases, with 21 bases sitting between them. CDR3 loop: CASSPLGSPPSEQFF. CDR3 sequence (DNA): TGTGCCAGCAGCCCCCTGGGTAGTCCTCCAAGCGAGCAGTTCTTC.

V gene TRBV11-3 combines with J gene TRBJ2-7; possible D gene TRBD2, 6 bases. Looked up from germline, CDR1 is SGHNT and CDR2 is YENEEA. The CDR3 sequence is 16 residues long. The V end lost 5 bases, the J end lost 3 bases, and 20 bases lay between the germline ends. CDR3 residues: CASSRPPRGWYYEQYF. As DNA, the CDR3 is TGTGCCAGCAGCCGACCCCCGCGGGGCTGGTACTACGAGCAGTACTTC.

The chain is built from TRBV5-1 and TRBJ2-7; D unresolved. The CDR3 loop spans 11 amino acids. Per the germline V gene, CDR1 is SGHRS and CDR2 is YFSETQ. V dropped 5 bases and J dropped 5 bases, with 8 bases sitting between them. The CDR3 nucleotides read TGCGCCAGCAGATTCCTTGACGAGCAGTACTTC. It is translated as CASRFLDEQYF.

The chain uses TRBV5-6 and TRBJ2-3, with D unresolved. There are 12 residues in the CDR3. V shed 5 bases and J shed 3 bases, with 7 bases lying between them. CDR1 SGHDT and CDR2 YYEEEE come from the germline V gene. This CDR3 reads CASSHGTDTQYF. The CDR3, as DNA: TGTGCCAGCAGTCACGGGACAGATACGCAGTATTTT.